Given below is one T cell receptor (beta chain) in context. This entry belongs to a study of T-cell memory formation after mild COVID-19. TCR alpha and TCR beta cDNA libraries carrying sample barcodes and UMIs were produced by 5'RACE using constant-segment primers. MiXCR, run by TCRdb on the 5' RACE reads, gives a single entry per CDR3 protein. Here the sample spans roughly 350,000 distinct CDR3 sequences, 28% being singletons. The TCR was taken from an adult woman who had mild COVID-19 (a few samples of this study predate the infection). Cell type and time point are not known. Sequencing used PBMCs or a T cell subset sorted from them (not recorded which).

The CDR3, as DNA: TGCAGCGTCGCCGGGGGGGGCGGTCAGCCCCAGCATTTT. Translated: CSVAGGGGQPQHF. The chain links TRBV29-1 to TRBJ1-5, with TRBD1 as a possible D gene (6 bases). Germline loops: CDR1 SQVTM, CDR2 ANQGSEA. The V gene lost 6 bases and the J gene lost 6 bases, with 15 bases spanning the gap. The CDR3 totals 13 residues. Together with reference TRBV29-1 and TRBJ1-5, the CDR3 gives the full variable domain: SAVISQKPSRDICQRGTSLTIQCQVDSQVTMMFWYRQQPGQSLTLIATANQGSEATYESGFVIDKFPISRPNLTFSTLTVSNMSPEDSSIYLCSVAGGGGQPQHFGDGTRLSIL.